These T cell receptor beta chains were read from a single sample in a study of CD8+CD57+ T cells in acquired aplastic anemia. One entry per CDR3 protein, called by TCRdb with MiXCR from the reads. The table lists some 150,000 distinct CDR3 sequences, 70% to 75% of them singletons. The specimen sequenced was sorted CD4+, CD8+, or CD8+CD57+ T cells (not recorded which) from PBMCs. Every receptor here comes from a human donor with aplastic anemia. Each CDR3 is given with its conserved first and last residue. D genes are given only for firm matches. A row's size may be missing; if present it is once, few, many or a size class.

clone_size j_call d_call v_call cdr3_length cdr3_nt cdr3_aa
NA TRBJ1-4 NA TRBV7-9 16 TGTGCCAGCAGCCCACAGGGCGCGGTAGCTAATGAAAAACTGTTTTTT CASSPQGAVANEKLFF
NA TRBJ2-5 TRBD2 TRBV24-1 18 TGTGCCACCAGTGACTCCGGGGCTAGCGGGAGTAGGAGGGAGACCCAGTACTTC CATSDSGASGSRRETQYF
NA TRBJ2-1 TRBD2 TRBV20-1 15 TGCGGTGCTAATCGACTAGCGGGGGCGGCGGATGAGCAGTTCTTC CGANRLAGAADEQFF
NA TRBJ1-4 NA TRBV15 15 TGTGCCACCAGCAGGGGGGGGCAGAGAGATGAAAAACTGTTTTTT CATSRGGQRDEKLFF
few TRBJ2-7 TRBD2 TRBV25-1 15 TGTGCCAGCAGTGAGGGCGGGGGGGCCTCCTACGAGCAGTACTTC CASSEGGGASYEQYF
NA TRBJ2-3 NA TRBV7-6 13 TGTGCCAGCAGCCCCCAGATGGCAGATACGCAGTATTTT CASSPQMADTQYF
NA TRBJ2-2 TRBD2 TRBV2 15 TGTGCCAGCAGCGGACTAGCTGATAACACCGGGGAGCTGTTTTTT CASSGLADNTGELFF
NA TRBJ2-7 NA TRBV10-3 14 TGTGCCAGCAGTTACGAGAGGGGCTCCTACGAGCAGTACTTC CASSYERGSYEQYF
NA TRBJ2-5 NA TRBV19 14 TGTGCCAGTAGTATCGGGCAGGCCCGGGAGACCCAGTACTTC CASSIGQARETQYF
NA TRBJ2-7 TRBD2 TRBV5-4 15 TGTGCCAGCAGCTTGGTTTTAGCGGGGTTCTACGAGCAGTACTTC CASSLVLAGFYEQYF
NA TRBJ1-3 NA TRBV15 16 TGTGCCACCAGCAGAGCTTGGGGTGGCTCTGGAAACACCATATATTTT CATSRAWGGSGNTIYF
NA TRBJ2-5 NA TRBV19 15 TGTGCCAGTAGTCATCGTCGGCTTAGCCGTGAGACCCAGTACTTC CASSHRRLSRETQYF
once TRBJ2-6 TRBD1 TRBV11-1 17 TGTGCCAGCAGCACCCGACAGGGCCTCTCTGGGGCCAACGTCCTGACTTTC CASSTRQGLSGANVLTF
few TRBJ2-7 NA TRBV11-2 14 TGTGCCAGCAGCTTAGCGCAGGGAACCTACGAGCAGTACTTC CASSLAQGTYEQYF
NA TRBJ2-1 NA TRBV10-3 13 TGTGCCATCAGTGATCCGGGAAACACGGAGCAGTTCTTC CAISDPGNTEQFF